The 20 T cell receptor beta chains below all came from one sample that was sequenced in a study of T cells in Graves' hyperthyroidism and ophthalmopathy (dated by TCRdb to the late 2010s). The receptor library was made with multiplex PCR. Sequenced using an Illumina HiSeq 2000. TCR beta CDR3 regions were amplified from RNA transcripts. For the first round of RT-PCR on the TCR CDR3, the HTBI primer set was used together with the Qiagen OneStep RT-PCR kit. Using fastp trimming at Q25 and MiXCR clonotype assembly, TCRdb reanalyzed the public sequencing data and kept in-frame beta chains. Rows merge per CDR3 protein into single entries with the most common DNA and genes. This sample lists around 420,000 distinct CDR3 sequences; around 13% were detected once. Together, the top ten hold 5.3% of the sample. The sample comprised blood. The receptors were sampled from a woman younger than 35 with Graves' hyperthyroidism.

In its sample, this clonotype was seen a few times. This chain joins TRBV9 and TRBJ2-1, with D perhaps matching TRBD2 (5 bases). The length of the CDR3 is 15 residues. The V end was cut by 4 bases, the J end by 8 bases, with 19 bases between. In germline, CDR1 is SGDLS, CDR2 YYNGEE. This CDR3 reads CASSPRPRTGDEQFF. The CDR3 nucleotides are TGTGCCAGCAGCCCCCGTCCCAGGACCGGGGATGAGCAGTTCTTC.

There are many counts of this clonotype. The J gene is TRBJ2-4, the V gene TRBV12-3 or TRBV12-4; 7 bases align to TRBD1. This CDR3 comprises 14 residues. V trimming: 7 bases; J trimming: 4 bases; junction bases outside the gene matches: 7. The CDR3 nucleotides read TGTGCCAGCACTTTTAGGACAGGAAAAAACATTCAGTACTTC. Encoded protein: CASTFRTGKNIQYF.

This clonotype appeared many times. The chain joins TRBV27 to TRBJ1-1, with D possibly matching TRBD1 (5 bases). Germline V gene sequence: CDR1 MNHEY, CDR2 SMNVEV (reference sequence). With 0 bases removed from V and 4 bases from J, the gap between germline ends came to 18 bases. The CDR3 contains 17 residues. The CDR3 nucleotides read TGTGCCAGCAGTTTATCTCCCTTTAGGGGCTGGGGCACTGAAGCTTTCTTT. Its protein is CASSLSPFRGWGTEAFF.

Only a few counts were recorded for this clonotype. The chain uses TRBV3-1 and TRBJ1-2; no clear D gene. The germline CDR1 and CDR2 sequences are LGHDT and YNNKEL (reference sequence). Trimming removed 2 bases at V and 6 bases at J, with 13 bases between. This CDR3 is 14 amino acids long. CDR3 nucleotides: TGTGCCAGCAGCCAAAACCTGGCGGGGAATGGCTACACCTTC. Amino acid sequence: CASSQNLAGNGYTF.

This clonotype turned up a few times. The V and J genes are TRBV7-2 and TRBJ2-1, with 8 nucleotides matching TRBD2. Germline trimming cut 6 bases from V and 6 bases from J; bases unmatched to any gene: 7. The germline V gene encodes CDR1 SGHTA and CDR2 FQGNSA. CDR3 length: 14 amino acids. CDR3 in amino acids: CASRRGLGVNEQFF. The CDR3 DNA reads as TGTGCCAGCAGAAGGGGACTAGGGGTCAATGAGCAGTTCTTC.

The V and J genes are TRBV2 and TRBJ2-2; no clear D. Germline-derived CDR1 and CDR2 are SNHLY and FYNNEI. The CDR3 has 12 residues. The V end was cut by 4 bases, the J end by 7 bases, with 7 bases between. DNA for the CDR3: TGTGCCAGCAGTGTTGAAGGCGGGGAGCTGTTTTTT. It translates to CASSVEGGELFF.

This clonotype appeared many times. The rearrangement uses TRBV6-2 or TRBV6-3 and TRBJ1-2; TRBD1 aligns across 7 bases. Per the germline V gene, CDR1 is MNHEY and CDR2 is SVGEGT. The CDR3 has 16 amino acids. The V segment lost 7 bases and the J segment 0 bases; nucleotides outside the gene matches: 11. The DNA of the CDR3 is TGTGCCAGCATTCTACAGGGGAGGACGTCTAACTATGGCTACACCTTC. Translating gives CASILQGRTSNYGYTF.

Many counts were recorded for this clonotype. CDR3 in amino acids: CASSNERQGGYEQYF. The CDR3 DNA is TGTGCCAGCAGTAACGAAAGACAGGGGGGCTACGAGCAGTACTTC. This chain joins TRBV6-1 and TRBJ2-7; 9 bases match TRBD1. J lost 3 bases, V lost 5 bases, and 8 bases had no gene match. In germline, CDR1 is MNHNS, CDR2 SASEGT. The CDR3 extends over 15 amino acids.

This clonotype came up a few times. The chain combines TRBV7-9 with TRBJ2-2, with TRBD2 identical over 11 bases. V shed 5 bases, J shed 1 base, and the junction held 9 bases outside the gene matches. CDR1 SEHNR and CDR2 FQNEAQ come from the germline V gene (reference sequence). The CDR3 length is 18 residues. The CDR3 sequence: CASSLRRLAGGNTGELFF. The CDR3, as DNA: TGTGCCAGCAGCCTTCGCCGGCTAGCGGGAGGGAACACCGGGGAGCTGTTTTTT.

This clonotype was seen more than once but under ten times. This chain connects TRBV15 to TRBJ1-5; D not certain. The CDR3 sequence is 13 residues long. Trimming shortened V by 0 bases and J by 7 bases, and 7 bases separated the two germline ends. The germline CDR1 and CDR2 sequences are LNHNV and YYDKDF (reference sequence). CDR3 amino acids: CATSRERNQPQHF. The CDR3 DNA is TGTGCCACCAGCAGAGAAAGGAACCAGCCCCAGCATTTT.

The table lists this clonotype with many counts. The chain combines TRBV28 with TRBJ2-1, with 7 nucleotides matching TRBD2. The V gene's germline CDR1 is MDHEN and CDR2 SYDVKM. The CDR3 is 16 amino acids. V lost 3 bases and J lost 0; bases outside the gene matches: 5. The CDR3 region has the DNA TGTGCCAGCAGTTTTGAGGGCGGGAGCTCCTACAATGAGCAGTTCTTC. Translating it yields CASSFEGGSSYNEQFF.

This clonotype occurred a few times. The chain carries TRBV5-1 and TRBJ1-4; D uncertain. This CDR3 has 15 amino acids. V lost 0 bases, J lost 4 bases, and 10 bases lay in between. CDR1 is SGHRS and CDR2 is YFSETQ in the germline V gene. The CDR3 sequence: CASSLGGVSNEKLFF. Here the CDR3 DNA reads TGCGCCAGCAGCTTGGGAGGAGTTAGTAATGAAAAACTGTTTTTT.

At least ten counts were recorded for this clonotype. The chain employs TRBV19 and TRBJ2-7, with unresolved D. CDR1 and CDR2 (germline): LNHDA, SQIVND (reference sequence). This CDR3 spans 15 amino acids. Trimming took 1 base from V and 2 from J, leaving 12 bases between them. CDR3 region: CASSIVGRKTYEQYF. DNA of the CDR3: TGTGCCAGTAGTATAGTCGGCAGAAAAACCTACGAGCAGTACTTC.

The rearrangement joins TRBV7-9 to TRBJ2-1; 7 bases align to TRBD2. CDR3 length: 17 residues. V lost 1 base and J lost 8; bases outside the gene matches: 14. Germline CDR1 and CDR2: SEHNR and FQNEAQ (reference sequence). Here the CDR3 DNA reads TGTGCCAGCAGCTTAGGACTAGCTCGAATACTAAATGATGAGCAGTTCTTC. It yields the protein CASSLGLARILNDEQFF.

In its sample, this clonotype was seen many times. V and J are TRBV20-1 and TRBJ1-4; 8 bases are a match to TRBD1. CDR3 length: 13 residues. Trimming took 4 bases from V and 3 from J; bases not matched to a gene: 1. Germline V lookup: CDR1 DFQATT, CDR2 SNEGSKA (reference sequence). CDR3 sequence reads: CSANRGANEKLFF. The CDR3 nucleotides are TGCAGTGCTAACAGGGGGGCTAATGAAAAACTGTTTTTT.

This clonotype has ten or more counts. The chain uses TRBV6-2 or TRBV6-3 and TRBJ2-7; D remains unclear. V was shortened by 5 bases and J by 1 base, with 12 bases between the two germline ends. Germline assignment: CDR1 MNHEY and CDR2 SVGEGT. This CDR3 spans 14 amino acids. The CDR3 region is CASSHPGASYEQYF. Here the CDR3 DNA reads TGTGCCAGCAGTCACCCGGGTGCTTCCTACGAGCAGTACTTC.

This clonotype was detected ten times or more. The chain carries TRBV29-1 and TRBJ1-5; possibly TRBD1 for D (5 bases). The CDR3 loop spans 13 amino acids. From germline, CDR1 is SQVTM and CDR2 ANQGSEA. Trimming took off 2 bases at V and 7 bases at J, with 12 bases between the two ends. CDR3 residues: CSVETGLAQPQHF. In nucleotides, the CDR3 is TGCAGCGTTGAAACGGGGCTAGCCCAGCCCCAGCATTTT. Looking up the rest from reference TRBV29-1 and TRBJ1-5 gives the full variable domain: SAVISQKPSRDICQRGTSLTIQCQVDSQVTMMFWYRQQPGQSLTLIATANQGSEATYESGFVIDKFPISRPNLTFSTLTVSNMSPEDSSIYLCSVETGLAQPQHFGDGTRLSIL.

V is TRBV5-1 and J is TRBJ2-5; D call uncertain. The germline V gene has CDR1 SGHRS and CDR2 YFSETQ. This CDR3 is 13 amino acids long. The V gene lost 1 base and the J gene lost 2 bases, with 6 bases spanning the gap. The CDR3 is CASSLSQQETQYF. Here the CDR3 DNA reads TGCGCCAGCAGCTTGTCGCAGCAAGAGACCCAGTACTTC.

This clonotype has a handful of counts. The rearrangement joins TRBV6-4 to TRBJ1-1, with TRBD1 matching 10 bases. The germline CDR1 and CDR2 sequences are MRHNA and SNTAGT. The J segment lost 6 bases and the V segment lost 4 bases, leaving 8 bases of the junction unmatched. CDR3 length: 15 residues. CDR3 protein: CASSAGTGDLPEAFF. The CDR3 DNA reads TGTGCCAGCAGTGCTGGGACAGGGGACCTCCCTGAAGCTTTCTTT.

The rearrangement uses TRBV12-5 and TRBJ2-1; D possibly uses TRBD1 or TRBD2 (5 bases each). The germline V gene has CDR1 LGHNT and CDR2 FRNRAP. The CDR3 extends over 14 amino acids. The V end lost 1 base, the J end lost 9 bases, and 13 bases lay between the germline ends. CDR3 coding DNA: TGTGCTAGTGGTTTGGGTAATGGGGGATCTGAGCAGTTCTTC. Translated, it gives CASGLGNGGSEQFF.